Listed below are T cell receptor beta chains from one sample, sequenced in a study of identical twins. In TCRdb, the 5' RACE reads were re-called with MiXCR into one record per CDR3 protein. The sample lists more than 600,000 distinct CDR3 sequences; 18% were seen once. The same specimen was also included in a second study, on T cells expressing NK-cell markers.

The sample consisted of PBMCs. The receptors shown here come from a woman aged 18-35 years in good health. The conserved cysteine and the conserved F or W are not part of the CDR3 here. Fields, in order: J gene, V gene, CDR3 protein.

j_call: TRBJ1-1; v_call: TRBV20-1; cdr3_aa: SARKGGAGTEAF
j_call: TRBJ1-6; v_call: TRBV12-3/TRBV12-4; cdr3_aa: ASRGGTRRLFSPLH
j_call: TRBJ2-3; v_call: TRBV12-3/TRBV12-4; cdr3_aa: ASTSSRGTDTQY
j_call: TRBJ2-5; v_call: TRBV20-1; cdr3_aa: SAPSGQETQY
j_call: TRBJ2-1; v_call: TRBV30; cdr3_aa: AWSVRGEQF
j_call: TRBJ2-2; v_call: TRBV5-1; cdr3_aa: ASSLVGLTSTGELF
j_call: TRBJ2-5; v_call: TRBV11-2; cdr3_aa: ASSTRSETQY
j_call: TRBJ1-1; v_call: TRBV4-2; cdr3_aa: ASSHGSGTDMNTEAF
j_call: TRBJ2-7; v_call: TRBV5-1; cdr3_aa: ASSERATSWSYEQY
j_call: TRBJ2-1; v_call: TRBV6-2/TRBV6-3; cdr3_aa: ASSLNSGRSPYNEQF
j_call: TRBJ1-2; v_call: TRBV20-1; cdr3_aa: SARAAANYGYT
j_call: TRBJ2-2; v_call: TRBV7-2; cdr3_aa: ASSLIHGELF
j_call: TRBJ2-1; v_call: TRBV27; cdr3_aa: ASIEGHEQF
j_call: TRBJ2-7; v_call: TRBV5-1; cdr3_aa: ASSSGALYEQY
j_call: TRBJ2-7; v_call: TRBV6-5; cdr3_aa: ASSYFGTGRHEQY
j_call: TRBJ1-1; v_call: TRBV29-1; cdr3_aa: SVQRGTGLAEAF
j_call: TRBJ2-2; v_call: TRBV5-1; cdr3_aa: ASSLMFPGLTGELF